This TCR beta chain appears in the sequencing data of a study of T cells expressing NK-cell markers. Across the whole study: It was sorted CD3+CD56+NKG2C+, CD3+CD56+NKG2C- and CD3+CD56-NKG2C+ T cells that supplied the TCR beta repertoires.

Using the 5' RACE reads, TCRdb records one entry per CDR3 protein without DNA. The repertoire table contains some 410,000 distinct CDR3 sequences. This CDR3 spans 15 amino acids. Germline loops: CDR1 SGHAT, CDR2 FQNNGV. Sequencing used blood T cells: a sorted CD56 or NKG2C T cell subset, CD4+ or CD8+ T cells, or bulk PBMC T cells (not recorded which). The gene calls are TRBV11-2 and TRBJ1-3; the D call from TCRdb, TRBD1, cannot be confirmed without DNA. This clonotype was obtained from a woman between 18 and 69 years old in good health. The CDR3 loop reads CASSWRTGPGNTIYF.